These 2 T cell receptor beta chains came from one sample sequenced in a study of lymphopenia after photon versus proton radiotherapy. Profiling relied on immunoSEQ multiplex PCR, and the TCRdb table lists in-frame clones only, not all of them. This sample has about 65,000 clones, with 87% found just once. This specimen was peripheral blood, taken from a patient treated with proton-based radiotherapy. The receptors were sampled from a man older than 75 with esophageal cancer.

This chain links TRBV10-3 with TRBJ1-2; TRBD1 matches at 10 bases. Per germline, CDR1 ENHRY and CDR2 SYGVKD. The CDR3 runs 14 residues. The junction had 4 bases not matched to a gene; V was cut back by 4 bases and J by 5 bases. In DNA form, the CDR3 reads TGTGCCATCAGTGGACAGGGGGCGGGGTATGGCTACACCTTC. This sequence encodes CAISGQGAGYGYTF.

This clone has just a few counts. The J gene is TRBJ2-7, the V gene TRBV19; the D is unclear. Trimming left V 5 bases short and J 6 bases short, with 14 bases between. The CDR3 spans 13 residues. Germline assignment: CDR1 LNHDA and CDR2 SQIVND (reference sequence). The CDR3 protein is CASSLRALGEQYF. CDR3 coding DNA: TGTGCCAGTAGTCTCCGGGCTCTAGGCGAGCAGTACTTC.